The 10 T cell receptor beta chains given below trace back to one sample, sequenced in a study of cytomegalovirus exposure and HLA in healthy donors. The PCR employed 60 Vbeta primers together with 13 Jbeta primers. Assay used: immunoSEQ multiplex PCR; TCRdb lists only in-frame clones, some missing. The data show roughly 160,000 clones, roughly 78% seen once. The material sequenced was PBMCs. The receptors here all came from a woman aged 50 to 60 in good health and CMV-seropositive.

The rearrangement uses TRBV7-2 and TRBJ2-7, with D possibly matching TRBD2 (6 bases). Germline V gene sequence: CDR1 SGHTA, CDR2 FQGNSA. Trimming took 2 bases from V and 5 from J, leaving 13 bases between them. The CDR3 runs 14 residues. In DNA, the CDR3 is TGTGCCAGCAGCTTATTTGCGGGGAATAACGAGCAGTACTTC. Protein product: CASSLFAGNNEQYF.

The chain couples TRBV7-2 to TRBJ2-1, with D perhaps TRBD2 (6 bases). V lost 2 bases and J 10 bases, leaving 9 bases between the germline ends. Germline V gene sequence: CDR1 SGHTA, CDR2 FQGNSA. The CDR3 extends over 12 amino acids. The CDR3 DNA sequence: TGTGCCAGCAGCTTACAGGGAGGCGAGCAGTTCTTC. Translation: CASSLQGGEQFF.

The rearrangement links TRBV19 to TRBJ1-2; tentative D call: TRBD1 (5 bases). The germline V gene has CDR1 LNHDA and CDR2 SQIVND (reference sequence). There are 13 residues in the CDR3. The ends were cut back, 5 bases at V and 6 bases at J, with 13 bases in the middle. The CDR3 sequence: CASSDQGLDGYTF. The CDR3 DNA reads as TGTGCCAGTAGTGACCAGGGACTCGATGGCTACACCTTC.

This clone was seen just once. The J gene is TRBJ1-2, the V gene TRBV28, with 12 bases lining up with TRBD1. Germline-derived CDR1 and CDR2 are MDHEN and SYDVKM. CDR3 length: 17 amino acids. V lost 4 bases, J lost 6 bases, and 12 bases stayed unmatched. The CDR3 coding sequence is TGTGCCAGCAGTTCCTCCCCCGGGACAGGGGGCGTTAATGGCTACACCTTC. Its protein is CASSSSPGTGGVNGYTF.

The genes are TRBV15 and TRBJ2-1, with 8 bases aligning to TRBD1. After removal of 5 bases from V and 9 bases from J, the junction contained 12 bases not matched to a gene. The CDR3 covers 15 residues. Per the germline V gene, CDR1 is LNHNV and CDR2 is YYDKDF (reference sequence). In DNA form, the CDR3 reads TGTGCCACCAGCGTACCATCGGGACAGGTCTTTGAGCAGTTCTTC. Its translation is CATSVPSGQVFEQFF.

This clone was detected once. This sequence joins TRBV19 and TRBJ2-2, with a tentative D call TRBD2 (6 bases). The germline V gene has CDR1 LNHDA and CDR2 SQIVND (reference sequence). This CDR3 contains 16 residues. V was cut by 9 bases and J by 6 bases, with 23 bases left in between. The CDR3 nucleotides are TGTGCCAGCGACCCTCGGGGGACTTGGGGGGCCGGGGAGCTGTTTTTT. This sequence encodes CASDPRGTWGAGELFF.

The V gene is TRBV28, the J gene TRBJ2-5; 7 nucleotides align to TRBD1. CDR3 size: 14 residues. J gave up 6 bases and V 5 bases, and 9 bases lay outside the gene matches. CDR1 is MDHEN, CDR2 SYDVKM, per germline. The CDR3 loop is CASSENRGPKTQYF. In DNA form, the CDR3 reads TGTGCCAGCAGTGAGAACAGGGGCCCCAAGACCCAGTACTTC.

Only a few counts were recorded for this clone. The chain recombines TRBV27 with TRBJ1-2, with no clear D. Germline V CDR1 and CDR2: MNHEY, SMNVEV (reference sequence). V was shortened by 0 bases and J by 3 bases, with 5 bases between the two germline ends. The length of the CDR3 is 13 residues. CDR3 DNA sequence: TGTGCCAGCAGTTTATCCCAGTACTATGGCTACACCTTC. Its translation: CASSLSQYYGYTF.

This clone came up a few times. This chain joins TRBV7-9 and TRBJ1-2, with 11 bases aligning to TRBD1. V shed 1 base and J 5 bases; nucleotides not matched to a gene: 0. Germline lookup yields CDR1 SEHNR and CDR2 FQNEAQ (reference sequence). This CDR3 comprises 14 residues. The CDR3 is CASSLGDRGYGYTF. The CDR3 DNA reads as TGTGCCAGCAGCTTAGGGGACAGGGGGTATGGCTACACCTTC.

This clone showed up just once. The chain combines TRBV2 with TRBJ2-5; possibly TRBD2 for D (5 bases). The DNA matches TRBJ2-7 better at its end, which makes the J call doubtful. Per germline, CDR1 SNHLY and CDR2 FYNNEI. The CDR3 totals 12 residues. The CDR3 reads CASSGSGVEQYF. DNA for the CDR3: TGTGCCAGCAGTGGATCCGGGGTCGAGCAGTACTTC.